This T cell receptor beta chain was observed in a study of Graves' ophthalmopathy and Graves' hyperthyroidism. Physicians reached a diagnosis by relying on clinical symptoms, serum thyroxine, TRAb, thyroid ultrasound and orbital computed tomography. PBMCs were obtained from 10 ml of fresh peripheral blood. For repertoire sequencing, the TCR beta CDR3 regions were amplified from RNA transcripts. RT-PCR in the first round used HTBI primers; a second-round multiplex PCR followed. TCRdb passed the multiplex PCR reads through MiXCR, listing each CDR3 protein once. The sample holds some 380,000 distinct CDR3 sequences, approximately 15% seen once. This clonotype was counted ten times or more. Germline V gene lookup returns CDR1 DFQATT and CDR2 SNEGSKA (reference sequence). The CDR3 covers 9 residues. Trimming took off 1 base at V and 11 bases at J, with 5 bases between the two ends.

The clonotype was recovered from a woman aged 18-30 years with stable Graves' hyperthyroidism. The source material was peripheral blood. V is TRBV20-1 and J is TRBJ1-1; tentatively, D is TRBD1 (5 bases). The CDR3 DNA is TGCAGTGCTAGAGGGGGGGCTTTCTTT. The encoded protein is CSARGGAFF.